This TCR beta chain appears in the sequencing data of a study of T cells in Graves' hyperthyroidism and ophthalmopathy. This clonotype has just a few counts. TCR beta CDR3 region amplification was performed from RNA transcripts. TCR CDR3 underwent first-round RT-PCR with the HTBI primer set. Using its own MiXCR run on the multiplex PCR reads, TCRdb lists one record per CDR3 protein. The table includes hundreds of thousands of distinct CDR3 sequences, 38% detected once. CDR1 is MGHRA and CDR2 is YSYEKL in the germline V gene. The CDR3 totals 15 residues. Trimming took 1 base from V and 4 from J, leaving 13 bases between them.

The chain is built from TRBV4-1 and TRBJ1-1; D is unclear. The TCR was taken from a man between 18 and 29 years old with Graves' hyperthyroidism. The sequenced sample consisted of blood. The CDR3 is CASSQGPGMVTEAFF. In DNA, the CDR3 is TGCGCCAGCAGCCAAGGGCCGGGGATGGTCACTGAAGCTTTCTTT.